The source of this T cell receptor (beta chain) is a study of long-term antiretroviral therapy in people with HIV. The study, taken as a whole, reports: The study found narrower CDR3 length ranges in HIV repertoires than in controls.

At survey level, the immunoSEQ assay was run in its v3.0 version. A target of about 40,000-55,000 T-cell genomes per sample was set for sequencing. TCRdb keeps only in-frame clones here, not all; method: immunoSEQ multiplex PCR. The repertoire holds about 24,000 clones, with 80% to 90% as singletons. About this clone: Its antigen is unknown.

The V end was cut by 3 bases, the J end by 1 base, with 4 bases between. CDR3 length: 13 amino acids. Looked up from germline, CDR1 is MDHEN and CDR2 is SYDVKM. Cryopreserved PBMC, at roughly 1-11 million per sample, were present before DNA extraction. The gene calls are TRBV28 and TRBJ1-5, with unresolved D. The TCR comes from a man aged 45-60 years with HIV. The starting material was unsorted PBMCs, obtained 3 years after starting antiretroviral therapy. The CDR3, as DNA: TGTGCCAGCAGTTTCGAGAGCAATCAGCCCCAGCATTTT. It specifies CASSFESNQPQHF.